The 17 T cell receptor beta chains below all came from one sample that was sequenced in a study of blood T cell repertoires in COVID-19. Some clones are missing from TCRdb's copy, which holds only in-frame ones; the method was immunoSEQ multiplex PCR. The sample includes fewer than 80,000 clones, approximately 86% of them seen just once. What was sequenced was peripheral blood. All receptors derive from a man in his 70s with acute or convalescent COVID-19.

The CDR3 protein is CASSLSLAGGGGRETQYF. CDR3 bases: TGCGCCAGCAGCCTTTCTCTAGCGGGAGGCGGGGGTCGGGAGACCCAGTACTTC. The chain has TRBV4-1 and TRBJ2-5; 11 bases agree with TRBD2. Germline CDR1 is MGHRA and CDR2 is YSYEKL. The ends lost 4 bases at V and 5 bases at J; junction bases unmatched: 15. The CDR3 has 18 residues.

The genes are TRBV5-1 and TRBJ1-6; 7 positions agree with TRBD1. From germline, CDR1 is SGHRS and CDR2 YFSETQ. This CDR3 region has 17 residues. J lost 3 bases, V lost 0 bases, and 6 bases had no gene match. The CDR3 nucleotides read TGCGCCAGCAGCTTGGTCTCTGACAGGGTCTATAATTCACCCCTCCACTTT. It encodes CASSLVSDRVYNSPLHF.

The chain recombines TRBV5-1 with TRBJ2-1, with TRBD1 matching 8 bases. The junction had 2 bases not matched to a gene; V was cut back by 3 bases and J by 0 bases. The CDR3 spans 15 residues. Germline loops: CDR1 SGHRS, CDR2 YFSETQ. CDR3 residues: CASSSGQGSYNEQFF. DNA of the CDR3: TGCGCCAGCAGCTCCGGACAGGGCTCCTACAATGAGCAGTTCTTC.

This rearrangement joins TRBV15 to TRBJ1-2; no firm D call. The CDR3 runs to 14 residues. Germline loops: CDR1 LNHNV, CDR2 YYDKDF (reference sequence). Trimming stripped 2 bases from V and 5 bases from J, with 12 bases between. CDR3 loop: CATSRTVTLYGYTF. CDR3 nucleotides: TGTGCCACCAGCAGAACCGTTACCCTATATGGCTACACCTTC.

The chain combines TRBV6-5 with TRBJ1-1; perhaps TRBD1 as D (6 bases). The CDR3 has 14 amino acids. From germline, CDR1 is MNHEY and CDR2 SVGAGI. Trimming removed 7 bases at V and 1 base at J, with 13 bases between. The CDR3 sequence: CASKPPGQNTEAFF. Here the CDR3 DNA reads TGTGCCAGCAAACCGCCGGGACAGAACACTGAAGCTTTCTTT.

V gene TRBV28 combines with J gene TRBJ2-1, with 9 bases lining up with TRBD2. The CDR3 is 15 residues long. V was clipped by 3 bases and J by 2 bases; unmatched bases: 2. Germline loops: CDR1 MDHEN, CDR2 SYDVKM. In DNA, the CDR3 is TGTGCCAGCAGTTTTAGCGGGAGCCCCTACAATGAGCAGTTCTTC. It specifies CASSFSGSPYNEQFF.

V is TRBV4-1 and J is TRBJ2-7, with 11 bases aligning to TRBD1. Germline CDR1 MGHRA, CDR2 YSYEKL. With 4 bases clipped from V and 6 bases from J, the junction kept 14 bases outside the gene matches. This CDR3 spans 17 amino acids. The CDR3 bases are TGCGCCAGCAGCCTAGGGACAGGGGGAGAGACTGTGAGCGAGCAGTACTTC. Translation: CASSLGTGGETVSEQYF.

This clone was picked up one time. V and J are TRBV6-5 and TRBJ2-2; D uncertain. Trimming removed 6 bases at V and 5 bases at J, with 10 bases between. The CDR3 is made up of 13 amino acids. Germline V gene data show CDR1 as MNHEY and CDR2 as SVGAGI. The CDR3 nucleotides are TGTGCCAGCAGCATACAAGTTACCGGGGAGCTGTTTTTT. It codes for CASSIQVTGELFF.

This chain links TRBV11-2 with TRBJ1-1, with D uncertain. Looked up from germline, CDR1 is SGHAT and CDR2 is FQNNGV. Trimming pared 6 bases from V and 2 bases from J, leaving 4 bases between. The CDR3 sequence is 11 residues long. CDR3 bases: TGTGCCAGCAGTCCTAACACTGAAGCTTTCTTT. It translates to CASSPNTEAFF.

The CDR3 is CASSLGSGRANEQFF. CDR3 DNA: TGTGCCAGCAGCTTGGGAAGCGGGAGGGCCAATGAGCAGTTCTTC. The chain uses TRBV5-4 and TRBJ2-1; 10 bases are a match to TRBD2. This CDR3 comprises 15 residues. After removal of 0 bases from V and 6 bases from J, the junction contained 3 bases not matched to a gene. From germline, CDR1 is SGHNT and CDR2 YYREEE (reference sequence).

The rearrangement uses TRBV27 and TRBJ1-1, with 8 bases that match TRBD1. The germline CDR1 and CDR2 sequences are MNHEY and SMNVEV (reference sequence). CDR3 length: 14 residues. The V and J ends lost 5 bases and 5 bases, in that order; junction bases with no gene match: 7. The CDR3 DNA is TGTGCCAGCAGTCTCGACAGGGGAGAGACTGAAGCTTTCTTT. Protein: CASSLDRGETEAFF.

This chain links TRBV24-1 with TRBJ2-2; D not certain. CDR1 KGHDR and CDR2 SFDVKD come from the germline V gene. The V and J ends lost 0 bases and 3 bases respectively, with 4 bases between them. This CDR3 has 14 amino acids. This chain's CDR3 is CATSDLSDTGELFF. Here the CDR3 DNA reads TGTGCCACCAGTGATTTGAGCGACACCGGGGAGCTGTTTTTT.

This clone was seen a single time. The rearrangement uses TRBV10-3 and TRBJ1-2, with D uncertain. The CDR3 runs 14 residues. Germline CDR1 reads ENHRY; CDR2 reads SYGVKD. The germline V and J ends were trimmed by 5 bases and 0 bases, with 10 bases remaining between them. CDR3 sequence: CAISLYGTNYGYTF. The CDR3 region has the DNA TGTGCCATCAGTTTATACGGGACTAACTATGGCTACACCTTC.

The chain recombines TRBV6-6 with TRBJ1-6; 8 nucleotides match TRBD1. The trim removed 5 bases at V and 5 bases at J, leaving 2 bases unmatched. CDR1 and CDR2 from the germline V gene are MNHNY and SVGAGI (reference sequence). This CDR3 spans 14 amino acids. CDR3 DNA sequence: TGTGCCAGCAGTCTGACAGGGGATAATTCACCCCTCCACTTT. Translating it yields CASSLTGDNSPLHF.

This clone appeared a single time. The genes are TRBV14 and TRBJ1-1; D is undetermined. This CDR3 has 12 residues. Germline-derived CDR1 and CDR2 are SGHDN and FVKESK. Between the trimmed V and J ends, which lost 0 bases and 9 bases, there was a span of 8 bases. The CDR3 loop reads CASSQDRGKAFF. In DNA, the CDR3 is TGTGCCAGCAGCCAAGACCGCGGGAAAGCTTTCTTT. Full variable domain (remainder filled in from reference TRBV14 and TRBJ1-1): EAGVTQFPSHSVIEKGQTVTLRCDPISGHDNLYWYRRVMGKEIKFLLHFVKESKQDESGMPNNRFLAERTGGTYSTLKVQPAELEDSGVYFCASSQDRGKAFFGQGTRLTVV.

The V and J genes are TRBV15 and TRBJ2-1; 10 nucleotides match TRBD2. V lost 0 bases to trimming and J lost 6 bases; unmatched junction nucleotides: 8. This CDR3 has 17 residues. Germline assignment: CDR1 LNHNV and CDR2 YYDKDF (reference sequence). The CDR3 region is CATSREQSGRAFNEQFF. CDR3 DNA: TGTGCCACCAGCAGAGAACAAAGCGGGAGGGCCTTCAATGAGCAGTTCTTC. Looking up the rest from reference TRBV15 and TRBJ2-1 gives the full variable domain: DAMVIQNPRYQVTQFGKPVTLSCSQTLNHNVMYWYQQKSSQAPKLLFHYYDKDFNNEADTPDNFQSRRPNTSFCFLDIRSPGLGDTAMYLCATSREQSGRAFNEQFFGPGTRLTVL.

The chain has TRBV7-3 and TRBJ1-6, with 10 nucleotides matching TRBD1. CDR1 SGHTA and CDR2 FQGTGA come from the germline V gene. This CDR3 region has 13 residues. The ends lost 10 bases at V and 10 bases at J; junction bases unmatched: 7. The CDR3 here is CATWDRGESPLHF. CDR3 sequence (DNA): TGTGCCACCTGGGACAGGGGAGAATCACCCCTCCACTTT.